The clone carrying this T cell receptor beta chain was counted a few times. The antigen is not known. One entry per CDR3 protein results from TCRdb running MiXCR on the 5' RACE reads. This table has 310,000 or so distinct CDR3 sequences, less than 9.5% appearing once. This sample stems from a study of identical twins. Study-wide results and caveats: Recombination models fit unrelated individuals' TCR alpha sharing but underestimated twins'. Donors were not followed over many years; analysis was cross-sectional. A lower insertion count was a feature of abundant cord blood beta clonotypes, with no such feature in memory repertoires.

There are 14 residues in the CDR3. Germline V gene sequence: CDR1 MNHEY, CDR2 SVGAGI. Between the trimmed V and J ends, which lost 4 bases and 2 bases, there was a span of 12 bases. Separately, the same data were catalogued under a study of yellow fever vaccine responses in identical twins.

The rearrangement uses TRBV6-5 and TRBJ2-7; tentatively, D is TRBD1 or TRBD2 (5 bases each). The clonotype originates from a woman aged 18-29 years in good health. Material: CD8+ T cells sorted from blood. Here the CDR3 DNA reads TGTGCCAGCAGTTCCAGCGGCAGGGCCTACGAGCAGTACTTC. It is translated as CASSSSGRAYEQYF.